This T cell receptor beta chain was identified during a study of Ad26.COV2.S vaccination and SARS-CoV-2 variants. Overall study context: Donor joined the COV1001 Ad26.COV2.S trial arm. Once, or twice with 56 days between doses, Ad26.COV2.S was given intramuscularly. Whole-study findings and limits: Vaccine recipients posted higher spike-specific TCR breadth than their placebo counterparts.

Sample treatment: 15 to 20 received Ad26.COV2.S at low or high dose, single or two shots; five or six received placebo; per-sample allocation not given. Day 63 after the first vaccine or placebo injection was the time point for sampling. Method: immunoSEQ multiplex PCR; TCRdb's copy keeps in-frame clones and lacks some. Here the sample spans about 680,000 clones, about 90% being singletons. Per the germline V gene, CDR1 is SGHNT and CDR2 is YYREEE (reference sequence). The V and J ends lost 2 bases and 7 bases respectively, with 13 bases between them. The CDR3 is made up of 13 amino acids. On this clone itself: The antigen is not known.

The chain joins TRBV5-4 to TRBJ2-7; D may correspond to TRBD1 or TRBD2 (5 bases each). This receptor was identified in a person aged 18 to 59 who received the Ad26.COV2.S COVID-19 vaccine or a placebo. Sequencing used peripheral blood, obtained in a trial of Ad26.COV2.S vaccine versus placebo. CDR3 protein: CASSFWGMREQYF. In DNA, the CDR3 is TGTGCCAGCAGCTTTTGGGGGATGAGGGAGCAGTACTTC. Full variable domain (missing parts from reference TRBV5-4 and TRBJ2-7): ETGVTQSPTHLIKTRGQQVTLRCSSQSGHNTVSWYQQALGQGPQFIFQYYREEENGRGNFPPRFSGLQFPNYSSELNVNALELDDSALYLCASSFWGMREQYFGPGTRLTVT.